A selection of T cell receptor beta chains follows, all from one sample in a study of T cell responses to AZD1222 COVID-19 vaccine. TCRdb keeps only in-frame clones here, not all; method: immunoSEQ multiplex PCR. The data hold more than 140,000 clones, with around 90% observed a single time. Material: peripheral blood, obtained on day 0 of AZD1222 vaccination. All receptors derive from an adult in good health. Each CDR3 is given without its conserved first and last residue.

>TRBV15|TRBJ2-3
ATSRDRGGSTDTQY
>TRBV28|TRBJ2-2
ASSPPSGRSTGELF
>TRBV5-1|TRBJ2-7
ASGGDDSYEQY
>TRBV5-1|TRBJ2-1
ASSPSGNYNEQF
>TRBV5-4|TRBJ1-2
AGARNRDPYGYT
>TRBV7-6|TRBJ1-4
ASSFSGFNEKLF
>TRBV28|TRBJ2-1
ASSFMGHEQF
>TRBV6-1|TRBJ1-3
ASSEGPGTGAFRNTIY
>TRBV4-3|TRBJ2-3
ASSRGSREIDTQY
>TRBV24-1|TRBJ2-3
ATSDGSEGDTQY
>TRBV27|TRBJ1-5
ASSLVINQPQH
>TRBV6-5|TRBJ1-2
ASSYPTGSFYGYT
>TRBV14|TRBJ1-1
ASSQGARSFEAF
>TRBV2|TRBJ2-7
ASSELSSYEQY
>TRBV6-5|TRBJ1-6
ASSFDPPRDSPLH
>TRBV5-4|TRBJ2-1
ASSPDSYNEQF
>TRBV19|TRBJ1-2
ASSTTRQGLAGYT
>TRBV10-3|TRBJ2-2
AIRGPIGGRALEKTGELF
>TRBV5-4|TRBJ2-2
ASSLAAGANTGELF
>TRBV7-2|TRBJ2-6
ASSRGFSGANVLT
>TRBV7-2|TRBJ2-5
ASSPQGGEETQY
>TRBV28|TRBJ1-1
ACKGVTEAF
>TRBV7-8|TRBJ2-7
ASSFGTSGTYEQY
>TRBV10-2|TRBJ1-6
ASSDWGGVGSPLH
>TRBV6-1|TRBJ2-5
ASSESRETQY
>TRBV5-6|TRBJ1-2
ASTQSPNGYT
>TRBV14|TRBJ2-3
ASSQGGVIDTQY
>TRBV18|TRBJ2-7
ASSPPSGLAGAYEQY
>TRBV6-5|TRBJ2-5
ASKISPQETQY
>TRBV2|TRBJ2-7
ASSGQGAYEQY
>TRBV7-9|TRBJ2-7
ASSLASMAGEQY
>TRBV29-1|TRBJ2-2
SAGEGRTGELF
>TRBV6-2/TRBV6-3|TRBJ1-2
ASRYWTGGGYT
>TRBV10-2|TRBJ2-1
ASVEGLAAYNEQF
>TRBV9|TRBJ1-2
ASSVGQGAFGYT
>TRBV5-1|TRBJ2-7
ASSLAGQVDEQY
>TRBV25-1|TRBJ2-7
ASSEGGFEEQY
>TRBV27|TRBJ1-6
ASSLQNSPLH
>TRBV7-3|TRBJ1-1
ASSLGDRNTEAF
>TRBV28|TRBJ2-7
ASSPSGTAMWEQY
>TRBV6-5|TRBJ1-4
ASSSGQKELF
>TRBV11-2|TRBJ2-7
ASSSLRGSGSSYEQY